The 8 T cell receptor beta chains below all came from one sample that was sequenced in a study of CXCR3-negative and CXCR3-positive naive CD8 T cells. cDNA libraries for TRB were generated by 5' RACE incorporating UMI labels. After re-calling the 5' RACE reads, TCRdb lists one entry per CDR3 protein, DNA absent. Here the sample table reports about 150,000 distinct CDR3 sequences. Their recognized antigens are unknown. Whole-study results and caveats: Against CXCR3-negative naive cells, CXCR3-positive naive cells showed more hydrophobic TRB CDR3s.

What was sequenced was naive CXCR3+ CD8+ T cells from blood. Documented subset: CD45RO-CCR7+CD27+CD95- naive CD8+ T cells expressing CXCR3 (TNR3+). These receptors all come from a human donor in good health. Some clones in this sample may be carry-over from other donors' samples.

The chain joins TRBV29-1 to TRBJ2-5; TCRdb calls TRBD2, which cannot be checked without DNA. CDR3 length: 12 residues. In germline, CDR1 is SQVTM, CDR2 ANQGSEA. The CDR3 reads CSVSRDGETQYF.

The chain uses TRBV7-9 and TRBJ2-2. Germline CDR1 and CDR2: SEHNR and FQNEAQ (reference sequence). The CDR3 consists of 16 residues. CDR3 sequence: CASSPTGLEATGELFF.

The chain has TRBV19 and TRBJ1-1; the TCRdb D gene call, TRBD1, has no DNA to confirm it. Germline lookup yields CDR1 LNHDA and CDR2 SQIVND (reference sequence). The CDR3 covers 14 residues. CDR3 protein: CASTMDGVNTEAFF. Variable domain in full (rest from reference TRBV19 and TRBJ1-1): DGGITQSPKYLFRKEGQNVTLSCEQNLNHDAMYWYRQDPGQGLRLIYYSQIVNDFQKGDIAEGYSVSREKKESFPLTVTSAQKNPTAFYLCASTMDGVNTEAFFGQGTRLTVV.

The V and J genes are TRBV20-1 and TRBJ2-1; TCRdb calls TRBD1, which cannot be checked without DNA. CDR1 and CDR2 (germline): DFQATT, SNEGSKA (reference sequence). CDR3 length: 14 residues. CDR3 residues: CSARDYQGSDEQFF.

J is TRBJ2-7 and V is TRBV21-1; with no DNA, the TCRdb D assignment of TRBD1 cannot be verified. TRBV21-1 is deemed a pseudogene. CDR3 length equals 17 residues. The CDR3 loop is CASSYASPWGGPYEQYF.

The chain links TRBV5-6 to TRBJ1-2; lacking DNA, the TRBD1 call made by TCRdb goes unchecked. The CDR3 consists of 14 residues. Germline V gives CDR1 SGHDT, CDR2 YYEEEE. The CDR3 reads CASSAGTGGHGYTF.

This rearrangement joins TRBV15 to TRBJ2-2. The CDR3 covers 16 residues. Looked up from germline, CDR1 is LNHNV and CDR2 is YYDKDF (reference sequence). The CDR3 sequence is CATSREGRTNTGELFF.

The chain is built from TRBV24-1 and TRBJ1-2; TCRdb's D call of TRBD1 is untestable without DNA. Germline V gene lookup returns CDR1 KGHDR and CDR2 SFDVKD. The CDR3 length is 14 residues. CDR3 protein: CATSDSFGQLSYTF.